Listed below are T cell receptor beta chains from one sample, sequenced in a study of T cell changes during pregnancy in multiple sclerosis. Produced via immunoSEQ multiplex PCR; TCRdb's table is partial and in-frame only. The table shows over 45,000 clones, with around 85% occurring only once. The source was CD4+ T cells from peripheral blood mononuclear cells, collected in the third trimester of pregnancy. All receptors come from a female donor with multiple sclerosis, enrolled in a pregnancy study. The conserved cysteine and the conserved F or W are not part of the CDR3 here. The order of the fields is J gene, V gene, CDR3 protein.

J: TRBJ2-2; V: TRBV11-2; CDR3: ASSPDWNTGELF
J: TRBJ1-6; V: TRBV7-2; CDR3: ASSLVGGSPLH
J: TRBJ2-7; V: TRBV19; CDR3: ASSPPTYLRDTVSEQY
J: TRBJ2-1; V: TRBV29-1; CDR3: SALSGADEQF
J: TRBJ2-1; V: TRBV5-1; CDR3: ASSLASGGNNEQF
J: TRBJ1-5; V: TRBV15; CDR3: ATSREQGQGVGQPQH
J: TRBJ1-1; V: TRBV5-6; CDR3: ASSLGWTVRTGTEAF
J: TRBJ1-3; V: TRBV4-3; CDR3: ASSPMEGAQSGNTIY
J: TRBJ1-5; V: TRBV10-3; CDR3: AISEGVQGGNQPQH
J: TRBJ2-2; V: TRBV7-2; CDR3: ASSLGLANGELF
J: TRBJ1-4; V: TRBV9; CDR3: ASSVTPGLANEKLF
J: TRBJ2-3; V: TRBV4-2; CDR3: ASSQGTREDTQY
J: TRBJ1-2; V: TRBV29-1; CDR3: SALGGAGDGYT
J: TRBJ1-5; V: TRBV7-8; CDR3: ASSPSRQRNQPQH
J: TRBJ2-1; V: TRBV7-9; CDR3: ASSLTSGRDSNINEQF
J: TRBJ2-3; V: TRBV30; CDR3: AWDLSGQVGTDTQY
J: TRBJ1-1; V: TRBV5-3; CDR3: ARSLEGLRDTEAF
J: TRBJ2-2; V: TRBV7-9; CDR3: ASRPDRAVTGELF
J: TRBJ1-1; V: TRBV2; CDR3: ASSTINTEAF
J: TRBJ2-3; V: TRBV7-9; CDR3: ASSLEALDTQY
J: TRBJ1-4; V: TRBV19; CDR3: ASSPSILEMEKLF
J: TRBJ1-5; V: TRBV6-6; CDR3: ASSRLNSNQPQH
J: TRBJ2-2; V: TRBV6-4; CDR3: ASSTEQGALNTGELF
J: TRBJ2-1; V: TRBV7-2; CDR3: ASSLRRVDNEQF
J: TRBJ2-3; V: TRBV7-2; CDR3: ASSPEGGSTDTQY